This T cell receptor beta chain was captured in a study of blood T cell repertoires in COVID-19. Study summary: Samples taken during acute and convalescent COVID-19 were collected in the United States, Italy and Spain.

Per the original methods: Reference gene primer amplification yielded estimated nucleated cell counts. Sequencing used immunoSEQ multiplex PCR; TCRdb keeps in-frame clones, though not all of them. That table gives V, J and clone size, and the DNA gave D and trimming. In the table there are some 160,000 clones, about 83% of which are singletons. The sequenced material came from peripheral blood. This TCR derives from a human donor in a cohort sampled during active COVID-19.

This CDR3 reads CASSPWTSGSNEQFF. The CDR3 DNA reads as TGTGCCAGCAGCCCCTGGACTAGCGGGAGTAATGAGCAGTTCTTC. J is TRBJ2-1 and V is TRBV7-2; 13 bases fit TRBD2. The CDR3 spans 15 residues. CDR1 and CDR2 from the germline V gene are SGHTA and FQGNSA. The V and J ends lost 5 bases and 7 bases, in that order; junction bases with no gene match: 5.